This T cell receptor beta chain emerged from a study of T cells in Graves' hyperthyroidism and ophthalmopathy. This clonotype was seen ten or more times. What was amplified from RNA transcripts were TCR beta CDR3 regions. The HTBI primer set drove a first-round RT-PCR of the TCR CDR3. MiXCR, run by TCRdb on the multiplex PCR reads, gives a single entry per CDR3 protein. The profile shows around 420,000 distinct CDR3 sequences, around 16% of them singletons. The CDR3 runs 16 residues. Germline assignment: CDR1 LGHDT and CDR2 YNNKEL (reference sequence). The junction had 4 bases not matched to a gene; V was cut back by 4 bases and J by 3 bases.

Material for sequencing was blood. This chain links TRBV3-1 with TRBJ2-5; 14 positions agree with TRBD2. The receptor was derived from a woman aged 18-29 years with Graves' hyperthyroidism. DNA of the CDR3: TGTGCCAGCAGCCGAAGGACTAGCGGGGGGAAAGAGACCCAGTACTTC. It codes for CASSRRTSGGKETQYF.